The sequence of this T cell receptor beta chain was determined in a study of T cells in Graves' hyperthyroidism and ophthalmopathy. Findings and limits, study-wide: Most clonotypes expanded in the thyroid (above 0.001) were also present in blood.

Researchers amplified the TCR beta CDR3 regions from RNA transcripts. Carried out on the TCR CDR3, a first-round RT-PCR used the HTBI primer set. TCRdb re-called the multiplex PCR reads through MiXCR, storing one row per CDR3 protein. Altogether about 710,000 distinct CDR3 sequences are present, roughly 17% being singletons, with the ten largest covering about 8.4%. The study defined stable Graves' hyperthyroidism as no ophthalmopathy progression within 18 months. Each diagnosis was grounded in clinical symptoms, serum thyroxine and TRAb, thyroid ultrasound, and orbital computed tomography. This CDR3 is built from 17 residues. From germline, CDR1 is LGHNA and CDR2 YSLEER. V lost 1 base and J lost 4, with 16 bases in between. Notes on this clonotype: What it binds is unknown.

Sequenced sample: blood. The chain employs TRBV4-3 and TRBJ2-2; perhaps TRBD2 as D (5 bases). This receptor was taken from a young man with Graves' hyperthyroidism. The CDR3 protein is CASSQVIGLAVTGELFF. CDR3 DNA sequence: TGCGCCAGCAGCCAAGTCATCGGGCTAGCTGTCACCGGGGAGCTGTTTTTT.